This T cell receptor beta chain is drawn from a study of memory B cells and T cells in multiple sclerosis. Details on this clone: The antigen is unknown.

Profiled with immunoSEQ multiplex PCR; TCRdb holds only in-frame clones, not every one. The data show approximately 47,000 clones, roughly 82% seen once. The germline CDR1 and CDR2 sequences are MDHEN and SYDVKM. The V gene lost 8 bases and the J gene lost 1 base, with 11 bases spanning the gap. This CDR3 spans 13 amino acids. After stimulus-free culture, autoproliferating CFSE-dim and non-proliferating CFSE-high T cells were sequenced separately. Roughly 4.8x10^7 CFSE-labeled PBMCs were cultured around 7 days unstimulated, then replicate wells were pooled. Whole-study results and caveats: Compartments had unequal clone-set sizes, affecting shared clonotype counts.

The specimen sequenced was PBMCs from blood kept in culture. This sequence joins TRBV28 and TRBJ2-5, with D maybe TRBD1 (7 bases). The TCR comes from a human donor with multiple sclerosis. The CDR3 is CASGGDSQETQYF. CDR3 nucleotides: TGTGCCAGCGGCGGGGACAGCCAAGAGACCCAGTACTTC.